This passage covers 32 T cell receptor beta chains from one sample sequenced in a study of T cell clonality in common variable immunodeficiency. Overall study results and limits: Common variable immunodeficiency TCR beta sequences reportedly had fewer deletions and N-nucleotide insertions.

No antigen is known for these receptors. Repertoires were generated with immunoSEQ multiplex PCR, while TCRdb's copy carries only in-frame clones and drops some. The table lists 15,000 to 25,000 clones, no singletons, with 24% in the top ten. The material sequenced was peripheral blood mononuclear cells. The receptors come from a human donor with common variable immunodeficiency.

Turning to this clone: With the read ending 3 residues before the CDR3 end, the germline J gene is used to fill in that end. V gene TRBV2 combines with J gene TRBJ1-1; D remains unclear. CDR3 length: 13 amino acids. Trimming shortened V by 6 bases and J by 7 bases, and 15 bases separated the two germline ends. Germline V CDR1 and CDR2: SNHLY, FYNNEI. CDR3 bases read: TGTGCCAGCAGAGTAGGAGGGTTTATTGAA. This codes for CASRVGGFIE. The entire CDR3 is CASRVGGFIEAFF. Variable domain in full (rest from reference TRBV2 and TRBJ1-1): EPEVTQTPSHQVTQMGQEVILRCVPISNHLYFYWYRQILGQKVEFLVSFYNNEISEKSEIFDDQFSVERPDGSNFTLKIRSTKLEDSAMYFCASRVGGFIEAFFGQGTRLTVV.

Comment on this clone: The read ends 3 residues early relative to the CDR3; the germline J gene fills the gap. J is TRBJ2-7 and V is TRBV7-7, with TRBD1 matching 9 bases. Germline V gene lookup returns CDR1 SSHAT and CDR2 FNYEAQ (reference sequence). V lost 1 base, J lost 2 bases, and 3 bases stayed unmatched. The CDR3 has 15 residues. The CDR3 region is CASSLGRDRAYEQYF. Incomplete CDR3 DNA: TGTGCCAGCAGCTTAGGCCGGGACAGGGCCTACGAG.

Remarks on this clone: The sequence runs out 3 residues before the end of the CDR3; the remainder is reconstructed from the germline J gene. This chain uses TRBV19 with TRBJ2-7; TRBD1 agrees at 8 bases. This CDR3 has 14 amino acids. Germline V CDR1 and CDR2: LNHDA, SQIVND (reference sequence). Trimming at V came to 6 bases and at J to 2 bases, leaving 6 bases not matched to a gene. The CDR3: CASSPGTGTYEQYF. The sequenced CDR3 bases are TGTGCCAGTAGCCCCGGGACAGGTACCTACGAG.

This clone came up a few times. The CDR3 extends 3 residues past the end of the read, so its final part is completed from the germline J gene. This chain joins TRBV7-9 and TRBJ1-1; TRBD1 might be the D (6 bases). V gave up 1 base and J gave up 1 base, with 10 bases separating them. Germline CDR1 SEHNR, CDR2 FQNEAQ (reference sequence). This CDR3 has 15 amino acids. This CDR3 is CASSLGTGTNTEAFF. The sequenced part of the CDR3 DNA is TGTGCCAGCAGCTTAGGAACAGGGACGAACACTGAA. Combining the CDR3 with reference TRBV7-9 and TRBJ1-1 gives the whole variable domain DTGVSQNPRHKITKRGQNVTFRCDPISEHNRLYWYRQTLGQGPEFLTYFQNEAQLEKSRLLSDRFSAERPKGSFSTLEIQRTEQGDSAMYLCASSLGTGTNTEAFFGQGTRLTVV.

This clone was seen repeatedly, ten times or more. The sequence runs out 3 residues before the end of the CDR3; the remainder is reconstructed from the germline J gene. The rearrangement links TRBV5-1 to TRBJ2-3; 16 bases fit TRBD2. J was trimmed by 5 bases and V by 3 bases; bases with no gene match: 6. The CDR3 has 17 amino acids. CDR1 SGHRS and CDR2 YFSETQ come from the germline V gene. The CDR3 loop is CASSSGTSGGAIDTQYF. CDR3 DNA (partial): TGCGCCAGCAGCTCCGGGACTAGCGGGGGGGCAATAGATACG.

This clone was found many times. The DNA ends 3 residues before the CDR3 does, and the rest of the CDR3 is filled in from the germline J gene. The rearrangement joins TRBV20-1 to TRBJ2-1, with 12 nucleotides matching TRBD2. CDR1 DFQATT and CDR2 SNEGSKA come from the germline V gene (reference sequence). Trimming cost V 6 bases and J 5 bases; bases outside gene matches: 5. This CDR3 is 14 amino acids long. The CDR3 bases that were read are TGCAGTGCGGAACGACTAGCGGGAGACAATGAG. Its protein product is CSAERLAGDNE. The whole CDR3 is CSAERLAGDNEQFF.

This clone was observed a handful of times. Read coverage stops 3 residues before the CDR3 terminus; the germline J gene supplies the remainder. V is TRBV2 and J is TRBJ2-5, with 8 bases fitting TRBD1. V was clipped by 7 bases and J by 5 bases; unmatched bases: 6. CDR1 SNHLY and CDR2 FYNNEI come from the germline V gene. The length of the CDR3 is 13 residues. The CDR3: CASNQGARETQYF. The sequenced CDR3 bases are TGTGCCAGCAATCAGGGGGCTCGGGAGACC. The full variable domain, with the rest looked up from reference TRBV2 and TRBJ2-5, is EPEVTQTPSHQVTQMGQEVILRCVPISNHLYFYWYRQILGQKVEFLVSFYNNEISEKSEIFDDQFSVERPDGSNFTLKIRSTKLEDSAMYFCASNQGARETQYFGPGTRLLVL.

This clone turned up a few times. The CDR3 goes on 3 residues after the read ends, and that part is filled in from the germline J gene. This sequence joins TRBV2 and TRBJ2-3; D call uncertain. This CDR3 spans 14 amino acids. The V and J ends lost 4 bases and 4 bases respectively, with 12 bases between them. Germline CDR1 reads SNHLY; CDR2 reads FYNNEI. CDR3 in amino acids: CASSVDGSSDTQYF. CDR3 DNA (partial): TGTGCCAGCAGTGTAGATGGTTCCTCAGATACG.

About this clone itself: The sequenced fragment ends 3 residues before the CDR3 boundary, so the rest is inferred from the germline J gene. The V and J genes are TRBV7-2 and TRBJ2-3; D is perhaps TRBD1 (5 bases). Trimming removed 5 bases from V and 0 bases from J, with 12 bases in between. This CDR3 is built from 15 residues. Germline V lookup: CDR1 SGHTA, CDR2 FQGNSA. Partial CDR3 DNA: TGTGCCAGCAGCCCCCAGACAGCTAGCACAGATACG. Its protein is CASSPQTASTDT. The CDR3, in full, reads CASSPQTASTDTQYF.

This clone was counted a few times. The CDR3 region is CASSIQGSQETQYF. The sequenced part of the CDR3 DNA is TGTGCCAGTAGTATACAGGGGAGCCAAGAGACC. The chain carries TRBV19 and TRBJ2-5, with D maybe TRBD1 (6 bases). The read ends 3 residues before the CDR3 terminus; that terminus is restored from the germline J gene. Germline loops: CDR1 LNHDA, CDR2 SQIVND (reference sequence). Trimming left V 2 bases short and J 1 base short, with 8 bases between. The CDR3 extends over 14 amino acids.

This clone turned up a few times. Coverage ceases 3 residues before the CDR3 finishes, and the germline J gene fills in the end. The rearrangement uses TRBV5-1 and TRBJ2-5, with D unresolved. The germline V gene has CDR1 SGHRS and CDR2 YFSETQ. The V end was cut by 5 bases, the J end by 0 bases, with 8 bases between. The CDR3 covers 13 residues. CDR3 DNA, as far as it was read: TGCGCCAGCAGGACTCGGTACCAAGAGACC. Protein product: CASRTRYQET. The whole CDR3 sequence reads CASRTRYQETQYF.

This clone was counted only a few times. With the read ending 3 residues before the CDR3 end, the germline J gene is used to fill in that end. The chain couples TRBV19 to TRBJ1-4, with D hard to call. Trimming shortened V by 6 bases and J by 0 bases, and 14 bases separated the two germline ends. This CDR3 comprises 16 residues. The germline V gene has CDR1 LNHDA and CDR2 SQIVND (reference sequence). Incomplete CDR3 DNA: TGTGCCAGTAGAATGAAAATCAGCGCAACTAATGAAAAA. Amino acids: CASRMKISATNEK. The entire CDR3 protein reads CASRMKISATNEKLFF.

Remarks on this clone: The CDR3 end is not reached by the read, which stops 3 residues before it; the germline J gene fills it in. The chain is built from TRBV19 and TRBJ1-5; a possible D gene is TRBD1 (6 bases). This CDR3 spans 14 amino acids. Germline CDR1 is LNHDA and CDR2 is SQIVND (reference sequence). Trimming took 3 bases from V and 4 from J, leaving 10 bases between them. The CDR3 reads CASSIADSNQPQHF. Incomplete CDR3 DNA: TGTGCCAGTAGTATTGCGGACAGTAATCAGCCC.

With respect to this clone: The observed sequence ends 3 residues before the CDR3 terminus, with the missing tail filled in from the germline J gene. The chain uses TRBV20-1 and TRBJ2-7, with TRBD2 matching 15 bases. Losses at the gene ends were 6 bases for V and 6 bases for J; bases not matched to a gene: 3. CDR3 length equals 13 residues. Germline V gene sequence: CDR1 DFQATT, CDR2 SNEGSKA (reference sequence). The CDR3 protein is CSARGLAGGEQYF. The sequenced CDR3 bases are TGCAGTGCCAGGGGACTAGCGGGAGGCGAG.

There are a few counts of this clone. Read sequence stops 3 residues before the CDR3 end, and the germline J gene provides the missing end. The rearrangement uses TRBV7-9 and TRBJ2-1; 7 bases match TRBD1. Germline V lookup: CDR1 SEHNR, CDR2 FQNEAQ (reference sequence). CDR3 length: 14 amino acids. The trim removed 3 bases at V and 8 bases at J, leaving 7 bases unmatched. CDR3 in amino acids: CASSFKGTDYEQFF. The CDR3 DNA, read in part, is TGTGCCAGCAGCTTCAAAGGGACAGACTATGAG.

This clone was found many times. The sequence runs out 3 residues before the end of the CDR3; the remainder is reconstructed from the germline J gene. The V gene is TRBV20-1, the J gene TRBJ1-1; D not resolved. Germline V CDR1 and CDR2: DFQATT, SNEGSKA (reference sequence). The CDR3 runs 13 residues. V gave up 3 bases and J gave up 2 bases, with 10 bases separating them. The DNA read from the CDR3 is TGCAGTGCTAGTCACAGCTACAACACTGAA. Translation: CSASHSYNTE. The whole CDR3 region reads CSASHSYNTEAFF.

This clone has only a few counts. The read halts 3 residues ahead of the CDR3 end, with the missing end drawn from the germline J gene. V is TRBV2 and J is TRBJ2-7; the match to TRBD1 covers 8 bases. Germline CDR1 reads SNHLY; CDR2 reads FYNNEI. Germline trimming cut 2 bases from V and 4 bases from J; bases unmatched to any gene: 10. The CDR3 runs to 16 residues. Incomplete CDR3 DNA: TGTGCCAGCAGTGAATATCGTGCAGGGGGCAAATACGAG. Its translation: CASSEYRAGGKYE. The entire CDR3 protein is CASSEYRAGGKYEQYF.

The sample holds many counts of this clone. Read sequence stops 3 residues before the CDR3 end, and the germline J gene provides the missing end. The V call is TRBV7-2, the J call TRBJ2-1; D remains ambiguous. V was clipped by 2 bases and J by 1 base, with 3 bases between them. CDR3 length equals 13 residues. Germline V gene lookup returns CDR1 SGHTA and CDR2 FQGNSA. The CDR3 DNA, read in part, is TGTGCCAGCAGCTTAATATCCTACAATGAG. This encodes CASSLISYNE. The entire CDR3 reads CASSLISYNEQFF.

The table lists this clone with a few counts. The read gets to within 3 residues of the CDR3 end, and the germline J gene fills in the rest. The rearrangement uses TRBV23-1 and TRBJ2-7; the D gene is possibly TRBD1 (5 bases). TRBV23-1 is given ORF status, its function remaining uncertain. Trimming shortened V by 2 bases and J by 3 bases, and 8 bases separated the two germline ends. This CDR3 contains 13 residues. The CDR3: CASSQPDSYEQYF. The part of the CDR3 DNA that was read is TGCGCCAGCAGTCAACCTGACAGCTACGAG.

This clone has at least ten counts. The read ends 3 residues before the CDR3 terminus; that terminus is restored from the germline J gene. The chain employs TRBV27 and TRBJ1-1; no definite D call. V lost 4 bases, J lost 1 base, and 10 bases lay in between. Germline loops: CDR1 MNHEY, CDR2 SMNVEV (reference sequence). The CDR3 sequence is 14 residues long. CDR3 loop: CASSSGAGNTEAFF. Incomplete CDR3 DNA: TGTGCCAGCAGTTCCGGCGCAGGGAACACTGAA.

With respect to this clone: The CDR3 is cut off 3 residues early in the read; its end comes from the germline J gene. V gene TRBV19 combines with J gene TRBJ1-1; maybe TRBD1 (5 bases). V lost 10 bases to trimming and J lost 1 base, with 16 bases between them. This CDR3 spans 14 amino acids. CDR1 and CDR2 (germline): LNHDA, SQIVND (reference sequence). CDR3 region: CATKRSQGNTEAFF. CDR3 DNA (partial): TGTGCCACTAAACGTTCCCAGGGGAACACTGAA.

CDR3 in amino acids: CASSFTDQETQYF. The CDR3 DNA, read in part, is TGTGCCAGCAGCTTTACAGATCAAGAGACC. The genes are TRBV7-2 and TRBJ2-5, with D unclear. Read data end 3 residues before the CDR3 end; the end is taken from the germline J gene. Trimming cost V 3 bases and J 2 bases, with 7 bases left between them. The CDR3 is 13 amino acids. Germline V gene data show CDR1 as SGHTA and CDR2 as FQGNSA.

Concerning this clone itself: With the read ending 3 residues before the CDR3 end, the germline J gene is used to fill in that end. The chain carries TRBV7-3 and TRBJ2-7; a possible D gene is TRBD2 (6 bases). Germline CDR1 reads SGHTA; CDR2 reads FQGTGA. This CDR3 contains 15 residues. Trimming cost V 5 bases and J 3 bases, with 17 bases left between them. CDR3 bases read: TGTGCCAGCAGCGCGAACGGGGGAATTAACTACGAG. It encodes CASSANGGINYE. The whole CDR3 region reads CASSANGGINYEQYF.

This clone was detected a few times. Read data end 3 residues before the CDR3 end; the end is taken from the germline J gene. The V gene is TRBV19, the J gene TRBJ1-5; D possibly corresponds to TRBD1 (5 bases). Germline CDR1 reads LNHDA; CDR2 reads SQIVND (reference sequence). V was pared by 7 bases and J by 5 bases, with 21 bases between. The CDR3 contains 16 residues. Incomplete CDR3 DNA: TGTGCCAGTATTCCCCGGAGAGGGGCTTCCTATCAGCCC. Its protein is CASIPRRGASYQP. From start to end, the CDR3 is CASIPRRGASYQPQHF.

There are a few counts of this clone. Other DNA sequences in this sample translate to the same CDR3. CDR3 region: CASSIDGQLNTEAFF. Partial CDR3 DNA: TGTGCCAGTAGTATAGACGGACAGCTGAACACTGAA. The chain joins TRBV19 to TRBJ1-1, with D maybe TRBD1 (6 bases). The read halts 3 residues ahead of the CDR3 end, with the missing end drawn from the germline J gene. Germline V gene data show CDR1 as LNHDA and CDR2 as SQIVND (reference sequence). The V end was cut by 0 bases, the J end by 0 bases, with 8 bases between. The CDR3 is 15 residues long.

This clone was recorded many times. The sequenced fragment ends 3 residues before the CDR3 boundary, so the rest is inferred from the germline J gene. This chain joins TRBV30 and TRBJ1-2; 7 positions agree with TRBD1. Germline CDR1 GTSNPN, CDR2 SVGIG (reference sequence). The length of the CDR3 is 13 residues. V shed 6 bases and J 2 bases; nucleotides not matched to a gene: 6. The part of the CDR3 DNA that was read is TGTGCCTGTAGTCCGGGACAGAACTATGGC. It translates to CACSPGQNYG. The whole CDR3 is CACSPGQNYGYTF.

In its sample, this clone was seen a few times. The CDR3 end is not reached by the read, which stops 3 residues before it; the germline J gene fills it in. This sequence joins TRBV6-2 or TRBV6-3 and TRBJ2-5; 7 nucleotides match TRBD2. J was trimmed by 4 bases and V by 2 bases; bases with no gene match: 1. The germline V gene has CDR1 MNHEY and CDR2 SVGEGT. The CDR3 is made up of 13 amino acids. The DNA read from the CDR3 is TGTGCCAGCAGTTACGGACTAGGAGAGACC. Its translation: CASSYGLGET. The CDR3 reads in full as CASSYGLGETQYF.

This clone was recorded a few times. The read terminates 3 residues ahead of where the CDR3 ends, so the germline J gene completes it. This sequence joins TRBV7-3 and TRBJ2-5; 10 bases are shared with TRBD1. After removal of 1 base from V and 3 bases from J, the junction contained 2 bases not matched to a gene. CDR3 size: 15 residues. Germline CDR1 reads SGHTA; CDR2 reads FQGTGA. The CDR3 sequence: CASSLIGTGEETQYF. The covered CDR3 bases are TGTGCCAGCAGCTTAATTGGGACAGGGGAAGAGACC.

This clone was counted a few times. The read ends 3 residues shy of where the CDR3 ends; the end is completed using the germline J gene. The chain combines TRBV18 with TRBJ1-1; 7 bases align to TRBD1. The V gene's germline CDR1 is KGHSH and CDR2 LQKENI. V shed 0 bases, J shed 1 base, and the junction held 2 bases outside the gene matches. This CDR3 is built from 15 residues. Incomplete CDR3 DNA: TGTGCCAGCTCACCACCTCAGGGGGGGAACACTGAA. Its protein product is CASSPPQGGNTE. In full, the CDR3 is CASSPPQGGNTEAFF.

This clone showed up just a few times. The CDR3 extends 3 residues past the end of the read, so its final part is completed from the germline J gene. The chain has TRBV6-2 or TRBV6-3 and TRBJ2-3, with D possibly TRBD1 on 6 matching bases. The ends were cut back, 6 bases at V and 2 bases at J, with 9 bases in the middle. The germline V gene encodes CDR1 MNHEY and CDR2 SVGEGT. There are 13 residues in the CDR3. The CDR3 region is CASSRDNTDTQYF. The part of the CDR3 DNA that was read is TGTGCCAGCAGCCGGGACAACACAGATACG.

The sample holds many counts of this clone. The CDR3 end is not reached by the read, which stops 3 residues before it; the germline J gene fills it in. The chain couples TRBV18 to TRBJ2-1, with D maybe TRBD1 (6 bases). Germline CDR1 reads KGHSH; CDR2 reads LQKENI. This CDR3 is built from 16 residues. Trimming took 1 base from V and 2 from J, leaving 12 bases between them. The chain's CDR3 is CASSPRTDLTYNEQFF. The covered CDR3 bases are TGTGCCAGCTCACCACGGACAGACCTTACCTACAATGAG.

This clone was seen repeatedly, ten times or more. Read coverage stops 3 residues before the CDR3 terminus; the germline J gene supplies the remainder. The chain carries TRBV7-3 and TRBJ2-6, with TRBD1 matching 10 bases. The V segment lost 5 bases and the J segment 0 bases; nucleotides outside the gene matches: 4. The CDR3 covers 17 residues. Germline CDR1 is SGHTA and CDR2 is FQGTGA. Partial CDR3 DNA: TGTGCCAGCAGCATCCGGGACAGGGGCTCTGGGGCCAACGTC. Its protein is CASSIRDRGSGANV. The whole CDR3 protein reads CASSIRDRGSGANVLTF.